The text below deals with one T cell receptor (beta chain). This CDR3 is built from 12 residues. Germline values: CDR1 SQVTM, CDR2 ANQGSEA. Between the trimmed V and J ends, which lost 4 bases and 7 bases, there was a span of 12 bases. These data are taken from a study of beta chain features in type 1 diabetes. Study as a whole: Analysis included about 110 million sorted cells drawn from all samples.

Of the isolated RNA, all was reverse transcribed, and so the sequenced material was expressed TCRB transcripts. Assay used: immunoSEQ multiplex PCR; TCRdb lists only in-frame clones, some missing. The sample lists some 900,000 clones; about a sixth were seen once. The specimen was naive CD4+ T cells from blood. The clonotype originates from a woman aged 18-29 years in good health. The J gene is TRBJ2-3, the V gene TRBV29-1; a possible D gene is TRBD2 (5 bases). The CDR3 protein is CSVGGPTNTQYF. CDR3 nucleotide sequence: TGCAGCGTTGGCGGGCCCACGAATACGCAGTATTTT.